Described below is a single T cell receptor beta chain sequence and its context. The CDR3 covers 13 residues. The germline CDR1 and CDR2 sequences are GTSNPN and SVGIG (reference sequence). Trimming pared 5 bases from V and 0 bases from J, leaving 8 bases between. Treatment specified: oral pan-JAK inhibitor, 5-10 mg twice daily. This entry belongs to a study of CD8+ T cells in alopecia areata. In the study overall: Treated patients were dosed with oral tofacitinib, taking 5 to 10 mg twice daily.

Extracted from the samples, RNA was reverse transcribed into cDNA to serve as the sequencing template. Repertoires were generated with immunoSEQ multiplex PCR, while TCRdb's copy carries only in-frame clones and drops some. This table has 200,000 to 250,000 clones, 55% to 70% appearing once. The sequence derives from a human donor with alopecia areata. The gene calls are TRBV30 and TRBJ2-1, with a weak D call TRBD2 (5 bases). The sample consisted of CD4+ T cells sorted from blood, taken at week 4, from a patient treated with tofacitinib. CDR3 coding DNA: TGTGCCTGGGCCGAGGGCTCCTACAATGAGCAGTTCTTC. Its translation: CAWAEGSYNEQFF.